The rows below give T cell receptor beta chains drawn from one sample of a study of T cells and copy number aberrations in small-cell lung cancer. Here immunoSEQ multiplex PCR was the method, and the copy in TCRdb shows in-frame clones only, minus some. Altogether about 9,600 clones are present, over 75% being singletons, with the ten largest covering around 32%. Sequencing was performed on normal tissue next to the tumor. These receptors all stem from a man aged 55 to 69 with small cell lung cancer. Each CDR3 is given with its conserved first and last residue. The D gene is left open where the match is weak. For some rows the clone size is stated as once, few or many, or as a class when expanded; others skip it.

>TRBV30|15|TRBD1|NA|TRBJ1-4
CAWSVSGQGREKLFF
TGTGCCTGGAGTGTCTCGGGACAGGGACGAGAAAAACTGTTTTTT
>TRBV11-3|15|TRBD1|NA|TRBJ1-1
CASSPPQDRGTEAFF
TGTGCCAGCAGCCCACCCCAGGACAGGGGCACTGAAGCTTTCTTT
>TRBV5-5|16|TRBD1|NA|TRBJ1-2
CASSSFGGQGSDGYTF
TGTGCCAGCAGCTCTTTTGGGGGACAGGGTAGTGATGGCTACACCTTT
>TRBV14|16|NA|few|TRBJ2-3
CASSQDMMSYADTQYF
TGTGCCAGCAGCCAAGATATGATGTCTTACGCAGATACGCAGTATTTT
>TRBV2|13|TRBD1|NA|TRBJ2-7
CASSEADREEQYF
TGTGCCAGCAGTGAAGCGGACAGGGAGGAGCAGTACTTC
>TRBV6-4|14|TRBD1|NA|TRBJ1-2
CASSEGQGASGYTF
TGTGCCAGCAGTGAAGGCCAGGGGGCGAGTGGCTACACCTTC
>TRBV30|11|NA|NA|TRBJ1-1
CAWSGALGTFF
TGTGCCTGGAGTGGGGCGTTAGGAACTTTCTTT
>TRBV5-1|15|NA|NA|TRBJ2-5
CASAVSGGAKETQYF
TGCGCCAGCGCGGTTAGCGGAGGGGCAAAAGAGACCCAGTACTTC
>TRBV6-5|15|NA|NA|TRBJ1-2
CASSYSTPGGDGYTF
TGTGCCAGCAGTTACTCGACCCCGGGAGGAGATGGCTACACCTTC
>TRBV7-9|11|NA|NA|TRBJ2-5
CASSRSETQYF
TGTGCCAGCAGCCGATCGGAGACCCAGTACTTC
>TRBV28|16|TRBD1|NA|TRBJ1-4
CASSLGQGGTNEKLFF
TGTGCCAGCAGTCTTGGACAGGGGGGAACTAATGAAAAACTGTTTTTT
>TRBV21-1|12|NA|NA|TRBJ1-2
CASNARGFGYTF
TGTGCCAGCAACGCAAGAGGGTTTGGCTACACCTTC
>TRBV11-3|13|NA|NA|TRBJ2-1
CASSTLGVHEQFF
TGTGCCAGCTCCACTCTGGGGGTCCATGAGCAGTTCTTC
>TRBV5-1|12|NA|NA|TRBJ2-7
CASSETTYEQYF
TGCGCCAGCAGTGAGACAACCTACGAGCAGTACTTC
>TRBV19|16|TRBD1|NA|TRBJ2-1
CASSIAGTGAYNEQFF
TGTGCCAGTAGTATTGCCGGGACAGGGGCCTACAATGAGCAGTTCTTC
>TRBV30|10|TRBD1|NA|TRBJ1-1
CAWGDSRAFF
TGTGCCTGGGGGGACAGTCGTGCTTTCTTT
>TRBV6-1|14|NA|NA|TRBJ2-2
CASREGPNTGELFF
TGTGCCAGCAGAGAGGGACCAAACACCGGGGAGCTGTTTTTT
>TRBV5-8|13|NA|NA|TRBJ1-2
CASSLAALYGGTF
TGTGCCAGCAGCTTGGCCGCTCTCTATGGGGGGACCTTC
>TRBV5-1|14|TRBD1|few|TRBJ1-2
CASSPGTGLDGYTF
TGCGCCAGCAGCCCTGGGACAGGCTTGGATGGCTACACCTTC
>TRBV7-8|14|TRBD1|NA|TRBJ1-2
CASSRDRGTYGYTF
TGTGCCAGCAGCCGTGACAGGGGGACCTATGGCTACACCTTC
>TRBV18|15|NA|NA|TRBJ2-5
CASSGGDRNQETQYF
TGTGCCAGCTCGGGGGGTGACAGAAACCAAGAGACCCAGTACTTC
>TRBV11-2|15|NA|NA|TRBJ2-1
CASSRRDGSYNEQFF
TGTGCCAGCAGCCGAAGGGACGGCTCCTACAATGAGCAGTTCTTC
>TRBV19|17|TRBD2|NA|TRBJ2-1
CASSSYGAGASYNEQFF
TGTGCCAGTAGTAGTTATGGGGCGGGAGCCTCCTACAATGAGCAGTTCTTC
>TRBV19|16|NA|NA|TRBJ2-2
CASKPERGTNTGELFF
TGTGCCAGTAAACCCGAGCGAGGGACGAACACCGGGGAGCTGTTTTTT
>TRBV7-3|13|NA|NA|TRBJ1-1
CASSPGQGQEAFF
TGTGCCAGCAGCCCCGGGCAGGGGCAAGAAGCTTTCTTT
>TRBV9|18|TRBD2|NA|TRBJ2-3
CASSERLAGGLSGDTQYF
TGTGCCAGCAGCGAACGACTAGCGGGAGGGCTCTCTGGAGATACGCAGTATTTT
>TRBV10-1|13|NA|NA|TRBJ2-7
CASSPSPIYEQYF
TGCGCCAGCAGCCCATCACCAATTTACGAGCAGTACTTC
>TRBV25-1|13|NA|NA|TRBJ1-5
CASSEGNNQPQHF
TGTGCCAGCAGTGAAGGGAACAATCAGCCCCAGCATTTT
>TRBV13|13|NA|NA|TRBJ2-1
CASSLSAVVEQFF
TGTGCCAGCAGCTTAAGTGCCGTTGTCGAGCAGTTCTTC
>TRBV29-1|13|TRBD2|NA|TRBJ2-3
CSVIPAGVDTQYF
TGCAGCGTTATTCCAGCGGGAGTAGATACGCAGTATTTT
>TRBV29-1|13|NA|NA|TRBJ2-7
CSVEVRRAGEQYF
TGCAGCGTTGAAGTAAGGAGGGCTGGAGAGCAGTACTTC
>TRBV5-6|15|TRBD1|NA|TRBJ1-2
CASSIDRAARRGYTF
TGTGCCAGCAGCATAGACAGGGCTGCTCGTAGGGGCTACACCTTC
>TRBV19|11|NA|NA|TRBJ1-2
CASSINYGYTF
TGTGCCAGTAGTATCAACTATGGCTACACCTTC
>TRBV27|13|NA|NA|TRBJ1-1
CASSSGRGTEAFF
TGTGCCAGCAGTTCCGGCAGGGGTACTGAAGCTTTCTTT
>TRBV28|15|TRBD1|NA|TRBJ2-5
CASRPQTGGQETQYF
TGTGCCAGCAGACCACAGACAGGGGGACAAGAGACCCAGTACTTC
>TRBV27|15|NA|NA|TRBJ1-5
CASPQDLDSNQPQHF
TGTGCCAGCCCCCAAGACCTAGATAGCAATCAGCCCCAGCATTTT
>TRBV7-2|15|NA|NA|TRBJ2-6
CASSPRGSGANVLTF
TGTGCCAGCAGCCCACGGGGCTCTGGGGCCAACGTCCTGACTTTC
>TRBV2|16|TRBD1|NA|TRBJ1-2
CASRARTGVGMEGYTF
TGTGCCAGCAGGGCCAGGACAGGGGTCGGGATGGAGGGCTACACCTTC
>TRBV9|16|NA|NA|TRBJ2-1
CASSGGASPSYNEQFF
TGTGCCAGCAGCGGAGGGGCTAGTCCCTCCTACAATGAGCAGTTCTTC
>TRBV11-3|16|TRBD2|NA|TRBJ2-3
CASSPLGAGERDTQYF
TGTGCCAGCAGCCCCCTTGGGGCGGGAGAGAGGGATACGCAGTATTTT